This T cell receptor beta chain emerged from a study of T cell responses to AZD1222 COVID-19 vaccine. The CDR3 runs 14 residues. With V trimmed by 6 bases and J by 5 bases, 8 bases remained unmatched. Germline loops: CDR1 SGDLS, CDR2 YYNGEE. Method: immunoSEQ multiplex PCR; TCRdb's copy keeps in-frame clones and lacks some. Of 140,000 to 150,000 clones in the sample, roughly 90% are singletons; the top ten hold less than 3.5%. Study outcomes and limitations: It should be noted that donors were predominantly white British and more often female, and clonal diversity was possibly underestimated. The study sampled repertoires only after the peak T cell response.

A note on this clone: Its antigen is unknown.

Specimen: peripheral blood, collected 28 days after the second AZD1222 dose. The source is an adult who received the AZD1222 COVID-19 vaccine. The V and J genes are TRBV9 and TRBJ1-1; 9 nucleotides match TRBD1. The CDR3 coding sequence is TGTGCCAGCAACCTGGGACAGGGAGGTACTGAAGCTTTCTTT. Translation gives CASNLGQGGTEAFF.